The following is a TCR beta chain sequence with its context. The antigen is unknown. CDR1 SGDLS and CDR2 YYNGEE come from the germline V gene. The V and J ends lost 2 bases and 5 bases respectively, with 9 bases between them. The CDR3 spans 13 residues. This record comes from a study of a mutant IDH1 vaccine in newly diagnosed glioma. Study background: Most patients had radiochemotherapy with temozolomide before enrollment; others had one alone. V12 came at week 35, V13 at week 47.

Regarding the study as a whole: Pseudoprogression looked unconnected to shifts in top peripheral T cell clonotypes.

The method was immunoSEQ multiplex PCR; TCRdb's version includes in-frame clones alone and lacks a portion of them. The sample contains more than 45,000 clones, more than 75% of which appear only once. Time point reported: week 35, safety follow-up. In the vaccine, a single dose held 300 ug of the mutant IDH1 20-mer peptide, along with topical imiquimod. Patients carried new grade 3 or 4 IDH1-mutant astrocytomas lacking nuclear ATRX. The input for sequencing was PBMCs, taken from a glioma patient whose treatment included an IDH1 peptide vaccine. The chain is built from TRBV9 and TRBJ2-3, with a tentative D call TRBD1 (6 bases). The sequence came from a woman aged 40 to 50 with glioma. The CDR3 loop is CASSVQGRDTQYF. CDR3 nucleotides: TGTGCCAGCAGCGTGCAGGGGAGAGATACGCAGTATTTT.